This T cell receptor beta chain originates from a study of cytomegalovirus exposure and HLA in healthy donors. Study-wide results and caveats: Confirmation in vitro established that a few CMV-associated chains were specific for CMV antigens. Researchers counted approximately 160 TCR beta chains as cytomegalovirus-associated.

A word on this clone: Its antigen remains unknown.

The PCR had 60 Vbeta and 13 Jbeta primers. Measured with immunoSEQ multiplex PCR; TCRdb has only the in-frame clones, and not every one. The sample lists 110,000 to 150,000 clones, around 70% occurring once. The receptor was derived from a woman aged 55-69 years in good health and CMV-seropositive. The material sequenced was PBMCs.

The CDR3 DNA reads as TGTGCCAGCAGTTACTCGAGTGTCAGGGGAACCTACGAGCAGTACTTC. Encoded protein: CASSYSSVRGTYEQYF. The chain combines TRBV6-5 with TRBJ2-7, with D tentatively TRBD1 (6 bases). Germline V gene sequence: CDR1 MNHEY, CDR2 SVGAGI. Trimming removed 0 bases at V and 2 bases at J, with 14 bases between. This CDR3 region has 16 residues.